A single sample gave rise to the 6 T cell receptor beta chains below, sequenced in a study of T cells expressing NK-cell markers (dated by TCRdb to the early 2020s). The method behind the library was 5' RACE. TCRdb records Illumina HiSeq 2000 as the sequencer. TCRdb reprocessed the reads into one record per CDR3 protein sequence, lacking DNA. This sample's clone table shows 550,000 or so distinct CDR3 sequences. The ten largest clones add up to 3.5% to 4.5% of the sample. Input material: blood T cells: a sorted CD56 or NKG2C T cell subset, CD4+ or CD8+ T cells, or bulk PBMC T cells (not recorded which). The receptors stem from a young man in good health. Donor details come from another sample of the same person, matched by shared clones.

The V and J genes are TRBV11-2 and TRBJ1-2; TCRdb's D call of TRBD1 is untestable without DNA. The length of the CDR3 is 14 residues. The germline gives CDR1 SGHAT, CDR2 FQNNGV. The CDR3 loop is CASTPGQGADGYTF.

V usage is TRBV5-8 and J usage is TRBJ2-7; TCRdb's D call, TRBD1, is unchecked because there is no DNA. The CDR3 totals 15 residues. Germline V gene lookup returns CDR1 SGHTS and CDR2 YDEGEE. CDR3 in amino acids: CASTEMTGYPYEQYF.

The chain combines TRBV10-3 with TRBJ1-6; without DNA, the TCRdb call of TRBD1 cannot be checked. CDR1 and CDR2 (germline): ENHRY, SYGVKD. The length of the CDR3 is 15 residues. The CDR3 sequence: CAISVGQGANSPLHF.

The genes are TRBV12-3 or TRBV12-4 and TRBJ1-4. The length of the CDR3 is 12 residues. The CDR3 is CASSKIPEKLFF.

The V gene is TRBV27, the J gene TRBJ2-3; TCRdb gives TRBD2 as the D gene, but with no DNA this cannot be confirmed. The CDR3 is 15 residues long. The germline gives CDR1 MNHEY, CDR2 SMNVEV (reference sequence). CDR3 region: CASSLWPSATDTQYF.

This chain connects TRBV29-1 to TRBJ2-1; the TCRdb call, TRBD1, lacks DNA for checking. CDR1 is SQVTM, CDR2 ANQGSEA, per germline. The CDR3 extends over 13 amino acids. CDR3 region: CSVPLADFNEQFF.